This is a list of T cell receptor beta chains from one sample in a study of cytotoxic CD8 clonotypes in ibrutinib-treated CLL. Sequencing was performed with immunoSEQ multiplex PCR; in TCRdb, only in-frame clones are kept and a portion is missing. Of just over 45,000 clones in the sample, roughly two thirds were seen once. Specimen: PBMCs, collected after 12 months of ibrutinib treatment. The receptors derive from a human donor with chronic lymphocytic leukemia. Both conserved end residues are part of each CDR3. Each record gives: clone size, D gene, J gene, V gene, CDR3 DNA, CDR3 protein. The D gene is left open where the match is weak. Clone size is stated in some rows and not others, as once, few, many or a class when expanded.

NA | TRBD2 | TRBJ2-7 | TRBV4-1 | TGCGCCAGCAGCCTGGGACTAGCGGGGAGCTCCTACGAGCAGTACTTC | CASSLGLAGSSYEQYF
NA | TRBD1 | TRBJ1-2 | TRBV13 | TGTGCCAGCAGCTTATCCCGTAGCGGAGGGACAGGCAACTATGGCTACACCTTC | CASSLSRSGGTGNYGYTF
NA | NA | TRBJ1-6 | TRBV25-1 | TGTGCCAGCAGACCAAACAGGGATGAATCACCCCTCCACTTT | CASRPNRDESPLHF
few | NA | TRBJ2-2 | TRBV25-1 | TGTGCCAGCAGTGAATCGGACCGATTCTTGACCGGGGAGCTGTTTTTT | CASSESDRFLTGELFF
NA | NA | TRBJ2-7 | TRBV6-6 | TGTGCCAGCAGTTACTCCGCAGTTCCCTACGAGCAGTACTTC | CASSYSAVPYEQYF
NA | NA | TRBJ2-2 | TRBV13 | TGTGCCAGCAGCCTGTTCTCCGGGGAGCTGTTTTTT | CASSLFSGELFF
NA | NA | TRBJ2-3 | TRBV28 | TGTGCCAGCAGCCCCGGCGTACGCCCTAGCACAGATACGCAGTATTTT | CASSPGVRPSTDTQYF
NA | NA | TRBJ2-6 | TRBV10-2 | TGCGCCAGCAGTGATACCTCAGGGGCTGGGGCCAACGTCCTGACTTTC | CASSDTSGAGANVLTF
NA | NA | TRBJ2-7 | TRBV6-5 | TGTGCCAGCAGTTACTTGCGGGGCGAGCAGTACTTC | CASSYLRGEQYF
NA | TRBD2 | TRBJ2-5 | TRBV4-2 | TGTGCCAGCAGCCAGGCACTAGCGGGGGGTATGGAGACCCAGTACTTC | CASSQALAGGMETQYF
NA | TRBD2 | TRBJ2-5 | TRBV7-9 | TGTGCCAGCACCTCCGGGACTAGCAGTGAGACCCAGTACTTC | CASTSGTSSETQYF
NA | NA | TRBJ2-7 | TRBV5-1 | TGCGCCAGCAGCCCCCGGAAGTACTTC | CASSPRKYF
NA | TRBD1 | TRBJ1-2 | TRBV6-5 | TGTGCCAGCAGTTACACCGGGACAGGAACTTATGGCTACACCTTC | CASSYTGTGTYGYTF
few | NA | TRBJ1-2 | TRBV19 | TGTGCCAGTAGTCGTGGGGGTAGCTATGGCTACACCTTC | CASSRGGSYGYTF
NA | NA | TRBJ1-1 | TRBV7-8 | TGTGCCAGCAGCTTACGAGGACCGAACACTGAAGCTTTCTTT | CASSLRGPNTEAFF
once | TRBD2 | TRBJ2-5 | TRBV7-8 | TGTGCCAGCAGCCCCCAGGGCAGCGGGGGCCAAGAGACCCAGTACTTC | CASSPQGSGGQETQYF
once | NA | TRBJ1-6 | TRBV4-3 | TGCGCCAGCAGCCAAGATAGCGGCAGGGTTGCTTCACCCCTCCACTTT | CASSQDSGRVASPLHF
NA | NA | TRBJ1-4 | TRBV11-2 | TGTGCCAGCAGCCCCGGACAGATTGCAACTAATGAAAAACTGTTTTTT | CASSPGQIATNEKLFF
NA | NA | TRBJ1-1 | TRBV9 | TGTGCCAGCAGCCCAATGGGGGCTGAAGCTTTCTTT | CASSPMGAEAFF
NA | TRBD1 | TRBJ2-5 | TRBV10-3 | TGTGCCATCGGGCGGACAGGGGACCAAGAGACCCAGTACTTC | CAIGRTGDQETQYF
NA | TRBD1 | TRBJ1-1 | TRBV18 | TGTGCCAGCTCACCAAAGACAGGGGCTGAAGCTTTCTTT | CASSPKTGAEAFF
few | NA | TRBJ2-7 | TRBV19 | TGTGCCAGTAGTATGGCGGCGGGATCCTACGAGCAGTACTTC | CASSMAAGSYEQYF
NA | TRBD1 | TRBJ1-1 | TRBV2 | TGTGCCAGCAGCTCGACAGGGACAGGGGTTACTGAAGCTTTCTTT | CASSSTGTGVTEAFF
NA | TRBD1 | TRBJ2-2 | TRBV7-9 | TGTGCCAGCAGCCCGAGACAGGGGTCCGGGGAGCTGTTTTTT | CASSPRQGSGELFF
NA | NA | TRBJ2-7 | TRBV15 | TGTGCCACCAGCAGAGACACCTTTTCCTACGAGCAGTACTTC | CATSRDTFSYEQYF
NA | TRBD2 | TRBJ2-2 | TRBV7-3 | TGTGCCAGCAGTAGTCCGGGACTAGCGGTGACCGGGGAGCTGTTTTTT | CASSSPGLAVTGELFF
NA | TRBD1 | TRBJ1-1 | TRBV27 | TGTGCCAGCAGTTTTTTTACAGGGGGCAACACTGAAGCTTTCTTT | CASSFFTGGNTEAFF
NA | NA | TRBJ2-3 | TRBV7-2 | TGTGCCAGCAGCTACGACTCCTCGTCAGGGACAGATACGCAGTATTTT | CASSYDSSSGTDTQYF
NA | NA | TRBJ2-1 | TRBV9 | TGTGCCAGCAGCCCACCGGCCTACAATGAGCAGTTCTTC | CASSPPAYNEQFF
NA | NA | TRBJ1-1 | TRBV28 | TGTGCCAGCAGTCCCTCGGGGGCTACTGTTGAAGCTTTCTTT | CASSPSGATVEAFF
NA | NA | TRBJ2-1 | TRBV5-1 | TGCGCCAGCAGCTCGACTCATCATTCCTACAATGAGCAGTTCTTC | CASSSTHHSYNEQFF
NA | TRBD1 | TRBJ1-5 | TRBV19 | TGTGCCAGTAGTACTGGGACAGGGCGTAGCAATCAGCCCCAGCATTTT | CASSTGTGRSNQPQHF
NA | TRBD1 | TRBJ1-2 | TRBV6-5 | TGTGCCAGCAGTTTGTCGGGACAGGCTTATGGCTACACCTTC | CASSLSGQAYGYTF
NA | TRBD1 | TRBJ2-5 | TRBV7-9 | TGTGCCAGCAGCATAACAGGGGTCGAAGAGACCCAGTACTTC | CASSITGVEETQYF
few | NA | TRBJ2-6 | TRBV11-1 | TGTGCCAGCAGCTTAGCGGCAGCCAACGTCCTGACTTTC | CASSLAAANVLTF
once | TRBD1 | TRBJ2-6 | TRBV7-9 | TGTGCCAGCAGCTCTGAATACAGGGGGCTTGGGGCCAACGTCCTGACTTTC | CASSSEYRGLGANVLTF
NA | NA | TRBJ2-7 | TRBV6-5 | TGTGCCAGCAGGGACATTGGCGAGCAGTACTTC | CASRDIGEQYF
NA | TRBD1 | TRBJ2-7 | TRBV10-3 | TGTGCCATCAGTGAATTCGGTCCGGGACAGGGAACCTACGAGCAGTACTTC | CAISEFGPGQGTYEQYF
NA | NA | TRBJ1-1 | TRBV27 | TGTGCCAGCAGTTTTTTACAGGGTAACACTGAAGCTTTCTTT | CASSFLQGNTEAFF
NA | TRBD1 | TRBJ1-2 | TRBV28 | TGTGCCAGCAGTTTTAGTAACAGGGGTGGCTACACCTTC | CASSFSNRGGYTF
NA | NA | TRBJ2-7 | TRBV5-1 | TGCGCCAGCAGCAGGACACGCTACGAGCAGTACTTC | CASSRTRYEQYF
NA | NA | TRBJ2-1 | TRBV7-2 | TGTGCCAGCAGCTCTGTCTTCGGGGGATACAATGAGCAGTTCTTC | CASSSVFGGYNEQFF
NA | NA | TRBJ2-2 | TRBV11-3 | TGTGCCAGCAGCCCCCGGATCACCGGGGAGCTGTTTTTT | CASSPRITGELFF
NA | NA | TRBJ2-7 | TRBV20-1 | TGCAGTGCTAGGGACTACTACGAGCAGTACTTC | CSARDYYEQYF
NA | NA | TRBJ2-2 | TRBV2 | TGTGCCAGCAGTGAAAACAGGGTTCTGGAGGTGACCGGGGAGCTGTTTTTT | CASSENRVLEVTGELFF
NA | NA | TRBJ2-3 | TRBV19 | TGTGCCAGTAGACAGGGATTGAATCAGTGGGATACGCAGTATTTT | CASRQGLNQWDTQYF
NA | NA | TRBJ2-7 | TRBV19 | TGTGCCAGTAGTATAGGCTCAGGGGCTCGGGGATACGAGCAGTACTTC | CASSIGSGARGYEQYF
few | NA | TRBJ2-1 | TRBV29-1 | TGCAGCGTTGTTGGGACCACCTCCTACAATGAGCAGTTCTTC | CSVVGTTSYNEQFF
NA | NA | TRBJ2-7 | TRBV10-3 | TGTGCCATCAGTGACCAGACCGTTGCCTACGAGCAGTACTTC | CAISDQTVAYEQYF
NA | NA | TRBJ2-5 | TRBV20-1 | TGCAGTGCTAAGAGAGAGACCCAGTACTTC | CSAKRETQYF
NA | NA | TRBJ1-1 | TRBV27 | TGTGCCAGCAGTTTTATCGGCCGGAACACTGAAGCTTTCTTT | CASSFIGRNTEAFF